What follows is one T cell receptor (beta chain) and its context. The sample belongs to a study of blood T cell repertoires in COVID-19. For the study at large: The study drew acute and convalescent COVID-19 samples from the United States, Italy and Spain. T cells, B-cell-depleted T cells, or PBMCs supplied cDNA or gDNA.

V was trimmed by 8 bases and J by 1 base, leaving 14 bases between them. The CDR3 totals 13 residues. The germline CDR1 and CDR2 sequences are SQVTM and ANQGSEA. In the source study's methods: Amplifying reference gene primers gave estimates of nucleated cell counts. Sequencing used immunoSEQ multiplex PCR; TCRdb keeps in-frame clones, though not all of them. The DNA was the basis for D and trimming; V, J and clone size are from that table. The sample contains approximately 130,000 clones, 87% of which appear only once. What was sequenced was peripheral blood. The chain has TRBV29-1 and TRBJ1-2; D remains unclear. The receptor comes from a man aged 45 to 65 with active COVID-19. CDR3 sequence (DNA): TGCAGCTACCGCGGTTCGGTTAACTATGGCTACACCTTC. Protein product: CSYRGSVNYGYTF. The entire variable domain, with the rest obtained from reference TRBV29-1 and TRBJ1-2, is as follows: SAVISQKPSRDICQRGTSLTIQCQVDSQVTMMFWYRQQPGQSLTLIATANQGSEATYESGFVIDKFPISRPNLTFSTLTVSNMSPEDSSIYLCSYRGSVNYGYTFGSGTRLTVV.